The next 30 T cell receptor beta chains were all read from a single sample in a study of T cell repertoires in cytomegalovirus infection. TCRdb used MiXCR to reprocess the reads, holding one entry per CDR3 protein. The table has nearly 700,000 distinct CDR3 sequences, around 35% seen once. What these receptors recognize is not known. The sequences come from cultured PBMCs, collected from culture after CMV antigen stimulation. These receptors all come from a human donor in good health (CMV status not recorded). Some clones in this sample may be carry-over from other donors' samples.

The chain employs TRBV20-1 and TRBJ2-7; D tentatively fits TRBD1 or TRBD2 (6 bases each). The CDR3 runs to 15 residues. The germline V and J ends were trimmed by 1 base and 0 bases, with 13 bases remaining between them. CDR1 DFQATT and CDR2 SNEGSKA come from the germline V gene (reference sequence). The CDR3 DNA reads as TGCAGTGCTAGAGGAAGGAAGGGGGGCTCCTACGAGCAGTACTTC. It specifies CSARGRKGGSYEQYF.

This clonotype came up a few times. The V gene is TRBV6-6, the J gene TRBJ1-5, with unresolved D. The CDR3 is 17 residues long. The germline gives CDR1 MNHNY, CDR2 SVGAGI (reference sequence). The germline V and J ends were trimmed by 0 bases and 6 bases, with 18 bases remaining between them. In nucleotides, the CDR3 is TGTGCCAGCAGTTACTCTTTCAGGCTCGCCATTAGTCAGCCCCAGCATTTT. Translating gives CASSYSFRLAISQPQHF.

This clonotype has more than one count but fewer than ten. V and J are TRBV10-2 and TRBJ1-1; D ambiguous. Trimming stripped 6 bases from V and 4 bases from J, with 15 bases between. Germline CDR1 and CDR2: WSHSY and SAAADI. The CDR3 runs to 14 residues. CDR3 residues: CASRARTGPTEAFF. In DNA form, the CDR3 reads TGCGCCAGCAGGGCCCGGACGGGTCCCACTGAAGCTTTCTTT.

This chain connects TRBV10-2 to TRBJ2-7, with a tentative D call TRBD1 (7 bases). The CDR3 has 13 residues. V was trimmed by 4 bases and J by 5 bases, leaving 12 bases between them. The germline CDR1 and CDR2 sequences are WSHSY and SAAADI. CDR3 in DNA: TGCGCCAGCAGTGCAGGCGGGACAGACGAGCAGTACTTC. It codes for CASSAGGTDEQYF.

The sample holds a few counts of this clonotype. This chain links TRBV20-1 with TRBJ1-1; D gene uncertain. Germline CDR1 DFQATT, CDR2 SNEGSKA (reference sequence). The CDR3 is 12 amino acids. Deletions cut 6 bases from V and 6 bases from J, with 14 bases between. CDR3 DNA sequence: TGCAGTGCCTTTAATTCCGGGTCTGAAGCTTTCTTT. It codes for CSAFNSGSEAFF.

As regards this clonotype: It is likely a read error, because the conserved phenylalanine at the end of the CDR3 is missing. The chain carries TRBV4-1 and TRBJ2-7; D is perhaps TRBD1 or TRBD2 (5 bases each). Germline V gives CDR1 MGHRA, CDR2 YSYEKL. There are 15 residues in the CDR3. The CDR3 reads CASSLNRDPTYEQYS. CDR3 in DNA: TGTGCCAGCAGCCTAAACCGGGACCCAACCTACGAGCAGTACTCC.

The V and J genes are TRBV20-1 and TRBJ1-1; 8 bases fit TRBD1. The germline CDR1 and CDR2 sequences are DFQATT and SNEGSKA (reference sequence). This CDR3 region has 13 residues. V dropped 6 bases and J dropped 2; count of bases not matched to a gene: 5. The chain's CDR3 is CSATTGVNTEAFF. The CDR3 nucleotides are TGCAGTGCCACGACAGGGGTTAACACTGAAGCTTTCTTT.

The chain couples TRBV20-1 to TRBJ2-3; TRBD2 agrees at 8 bases. The ends lost 1 base at V and 4 bases at J; junction bases unmatched: 7. Germline assignment: CDR1 DFQATT and CDR2 SNEGSKA (reference sequence). This CDR3 contains 15 residues. DNA for the CDR3: TGCAGTGCTAGAGTGAGAGCGGGAGCATCAGATACGCAGTATTTT. Translation: CSARVRAGASDTQYF.

This clonotype has only a few counts. This sequence joins TRBV19 and TRBJ2-1, with a possible D match to TRBD2 (6 bases). This CDR3 is built from 14 residues. Trimming removed 7 bases from V and 6 bases from J, with 16 bases in between. Germline V gene data show CDR1 as LNHDA and CDR2 as SQIVND (reference sequence). The CDR3 region is CASTPGLLRNEQFF. The CDR3, as DNA: TGTGCCAGTACACCCGGACTACTGCGCAATGAGCAGTTCTTC.

This clonotype was counted ten times or more. The gene calls are TRBV12-3 or TRBV12-4 and TRBJ2-1; 8 bases map to TRBD2. With 3 bases clipped from V and 8 bases from J, the junction kept 9 bases outside the gene matches. This CDR3 is 15 amino acids long. CDR3 residues: CASSLGAGAVDEQFF. CDR3 DNA sequence: TGTGCCAGCAGTTTGGGAGCGGGAGCGGTGGATGAGCAGTTCTTC.

This clonotype was detected a few times. V and J are TRBV6-5 and TRBJ2-5; D is unresolved. Trimming left V 5 bases short and J 4 bases short, with 11 bases between. The CDR3 runs 13 residues. Germline-derived CDR1 and CDR2 are MNHEY and SVGAGI. This CDR3 is CASSTVGRETQYF. The CDR3 DNA is TGTGCCAGCAGTACCGTTGGACGAGAGACCCAGTACTTC.

This clonotype occurred a few times. The gene calls are TRBV7-2 and TRBJ1-4; 9 nucleotides match TRBD1. The CDR3 has 15 residues. Germline V gives CDR1 SGHTA, CDR2 FQGNSA. Losses at the gene ends were 4 bases for V and 7 bases for J; bases not matched to a gene: 7. The CDR3 reads CASSSSRTGVEKLFF. DNA for the CDR3: TGTGCCAGCAGCTCCTCGCGGACAGGGGTTGAAAAACTGTTTTTT.

The chain has TRBV28 and TRBJ1-3; D is unclear. The germline CDR1 and CDR2 sequences are MDHEN and SYDVKM. This CDR3 contains 12 residues. Trimming left V 4 bases short and J 7 bases short, with 8 bases between. CDR3 sequence (DNA): TGTGCCAGCAGTTCATCCCCGAACACCATATATTTT. Translated, it gives CASSSSPNTIYF.

This clonotype was counted a few times. The chain couples TRBV12-3 or TRBV12-4 to TRBJ1-1; tentative D call: TRBD1 (5 bases). The CDR3 runs to 13 residues. V lost 5 bases to trimming and J lost 8 bases, with 15 bases between them. In DNA, the CDR3 is TGTGCCAGCAGTCAGACCGCCAGGGAAGAAGCTTTCTTT. Protein product: CASSQTAREEAFF.

This clonotype showed up many times. The rearrangement uses TRBV7-2 and TRBJ2-5; no clear D. There are 14 residues in the CDR3. V lost 2 bases and J 4 bases, leaving 11 bases between the germline ends. Germline CDR1 and CDR2: SGHTA and FQGNSA. The CDR3 sequence: CASSLLMGRETQYF. The DNA of the CDR3 is TGTGCCAGCAGCTTACTTATGGGTAGAGAGACCCAGTACTTC.

The genes are TRBV4-2 and TRBJ2-5; either TRBD1 or TRBD2 may supply D (5 bases each). V lost 4 bases to trimming and J lost 7 bases, with 13 bases between them. Germline values: CDR1 LGHNA, CDR2 YNFKEQ. The CDR3 has 13 residues. The CDR3 DNA reads as TGTGCCAGCAGCCCCCGGGGTGGGGGGACCCAGTACTTC. Translated, it gives CASSPRGGGTQYF.

The gene calls are TRBV27 and TRBJ1-5; D gene uncertain. Per the germline V gene, CDR1 is MNHEY and CDR2 is SMNVEV (reference sequence). The V and J ends lost 5 bases and 3 bases respectively, with 14 bases between them. This CDR3 is built from 15 residues. The DNA of the CDR3 is TGTGCCAGCAGTCCCCGTAGAGGTGCCAATCAGCCCCAGCATTTT. Protein sequence: CASSPRRGANQPQHF.

This clonotype turned up a few times. The gene calls are TRBV12-3 or TRBV12-4 and TRBJ2-2; 10 bases line up with TRBD2. The CDR3 spans 17 residues. J lost 1 base, V lost 5 bases, and 7 bases had no gene match. The CDR3 DNA reads as TGTGCCAGCAGTCCACCTAGCGGGGGCGTGAACACCGGGGAGCTGTTTTTT. It encodes CASSPPSGGVNTGELFF.

In this sample, this clonotype turned up a few times. The chain carries TRBV7-9 and TRBJ1-2, with a possible D match to TRBD1 (5 bases). Germline V gene lookup returns CDR1 SEHNR and CDR2 FQNEAQ (reference sequence). The CDR3 contains 15 residues. The V end was cut by 1 base, the J end by 5 bases, with 14 bases between. The CDR3 sequence is CASSLEGARVYGYTF. CDR3 in DNA: TGTGCCAGCAGCTTAGAAGGCGCCAGGGTGTATGGCTACACCTTC.

The chain employs TRBV12-3 or TRBV12-4 and TRBJ2-5; D not resolved. There are 13 residues in the CDR3. The V end was cut by 6 bases, the J end by 6 bases, with 14 bases between. This chain's CDR3 is CASSRSFGQTQYF. The CDR3 region has the DNA TGTGCCAGCAGCCGCTCGTTTGGACAGACCCAGTACTTC.

This chain uses TRBV2 with TRBJ2-1; 11 bases are a match to TRBD2. The junction had 7 bases not matched to a gene; V was cut back by 6 bases and J by 6 bases. Germline loops: CDR1 SNHLY, CDR2 FYNNEI. The CDR3 sequence is 15 residues long. The CDR3 spells CASRVSGRAINEQFF. The CDR3 DNA reads TGTGCCAGCAGAGTTAGCGGGAGGGCGATCAATGAGCAGTTCTTC.

This clonotype was seen a few times. The chain links TRBV2 to TRBJ1-2; D unresolved. The V end lost 6 bases, the J end lost 6 bases, and 8 bases lay between the germline ends. CDR3 length: 11 amino acids. Germline V gene sequence: CDR1 SNHLY, CDR2 FYNNEI. The DNA of the CDR3 is TGTGCCAGCAGGGGGTTGGATGGCTACACCTTC. This encodes CASRGLDGYTF. Full variable domain (missing parts from reference TRBV2 and TRBJ1-2): EPEVTQTPSHQVTQMGQEVILRCVPISNHLYFYWYRQILGQKVEFLVSFYNNEISEKSEIFDDQFSVERPDGSNFTLKIRSTKLEDSAMYFCASRGLDGYTFGSGTRLTVV.

This clonotype was detected many times. J is TRBJ2-3 and V is TRBV7-2, with 9 nucleotides matching TRBD2. The germline V gene encodes CDR1 SGHTA and CDR2 FQGNSA. The CDR3 runs 15 residues. Trimming cost V 8 bases and J 4 bases; bases outside gene matches: 10. The DNA of the CDR3 is TGTGCCAGCTCCATGGCGGGAGGGAGGGCAGATACGCAGTATTTT. As protein: CASSMAGGRADTQYF.

The V call is TRBV20-1, the J call TRBJ2-6; no reliable D call. CDR1 DFQATT and CDR2 SNEGSKA come from the germline V gene (reference sequence). V lost 0 bases and J 2 bases, leaving 14 bases between the germline ends. The CDR3 has 17 amino acids. The CDR3, as DNA: TGCAGTGCTAGAGATTCCCGGATAGTAACTGGGGCCAACGTCCTGACTTTC. As protein: CSARDSRIVTGANVLTF.

The chain links TRBV5-1 to TRBJ1-2; D might be TRBD1 (5 bases). The CDR3 is 14 amino acids. Germline V gene data show CDR1 as SGHRS and CDR2 as YFSETQ. Trimming removed 1 base at V and 7 bases at J, with 14 bases between. The CDR3 DNA follows: TGCGCCAGCAGCTTGAGTCAGGGTGGCGCTGGCTACACCTTC. Encoded protein: CASSLSQGGAGYTF.

This clonotype has a handful of counts. The chain has TRBV27 and TRBJ2-1, with 8 bases that match TRBD2. The V gene end was trimmed by 6 bases and the J gene end by 0 bases; junction bases not matched to a gene: 7. The CDR3 length is 16 residues. Germline V gene sequence: CDR1 MNHEY, CDR2 SMNVEV (reference sequence). The CDR3 loop is CASRATSGRSYNEQFF. The DNA for the CDR3 is TGTGCCAGCAGAGCCACTAGCGGCCGCTCCTACAATGAGCAGTTCTTC.

This clonotype was detected ten times or more. The CDR3 spells CASSFLLSTDTQYF. In DNA, the CDR3 is TGTGCCAGCAGCTTTCTTTTATCCACAGATACGCAGTATTTT. V gene TRBV7-2 combines with J gene TRBJ2-3; no clear D gene. Germline V CDR1 and CDR2: SGHTA, FQGNSA. The CDR3 sequence is 14 residues long. V dropped 3 bases and J dropped 2 bases, with 9 bases sitting between them.

J is TRBJ2-2 and V is TRBV5-1; weak D call: TRBD1 (6 bases). The CDR3 has 15 amino acids. Germline V CDR1 and CDR2: SGHRS, YFSETQ. V lost 2 bases and J 2 bases, leaving 10 bases between the germline ends. CDR3 residues: CASSFGTTNTGELFF. Here the CDR3 DNA reads TGCGCCAGCAGCTTTGGGACAACAAACACCGGGGAGCTGTTTTTT.

This chain connects TRBV7-9 to TRBJ2-5, with 14 nucleotides matching TRBD2. The germline V gene has CDR1 SEHNR and CDR2 FQNEAQ (reference sequence). The CDR3 has 15 amino acids. V lost 5 bases and J lost 5; bases outside the gene matches: 4. As DNA, the CDR3 is TGTGCCAGCAGCGCGGGACTAGCGGGAGCGGAGACCCAGTACTTC. Translation: CASSAGLAGAETQYF.

In its sample, this clonotype was seen many times. The chain links TRBV7-2 to TRBJ2-1, with TRBD2 as a possible D gene (6 bases). V was trimmed by 2 bases and J by 4 bases, leaving 12 bases between them. The germline V gene encodes CDR1 SGHTA and CDR2 FQGNSA. The CDR3 contains 15 residues. This CDR3 reads CASSLMGGAYNEQFF. CDR3 bases: TGTGCCAGCAGCTTAATGGGGGGAGCTTACAATGAGCAGTTCTTC.